One and the same sample provided the 28 T cell receptor beta chains below, sequenced in a study of blood T cell repertoires in COVID-19. Assay: immunoSEQ multiplex PCR; the TCRdb copy retains only in-frame clones and omits some. The profile shows 76,000 or so clones, roughly 87% of them singletons. The sample was peripheral blood. The receptors shown here come from a man aged 45-65 years with acute or convalescent COVID-19.

The chain has TRBV18 and TRBJ1-5; D is unresolved. Germline CDR1 and CDR2: KGHSH and LQKENI. The CDR3 has 12 residues. Trimming stripped 2 bases from V and 7 bases from J, with 6 bases between. CDR3 residues: CASSPENQPQHF. In DNA form, the CDR3 reads TGTGCCAGCTCACCAGAGAACCAGCCCCAGCATTTT. Full variable domain (outside the CDR3, taken from reference TRBV18 and TRBJ1-5): NAGVMQNPRHLVRRRGQEARLRCSPMKGHSHVYWYRQLPEEGLKFMVYLQKENIIDESGMPKERFSAEFPKEGPSILRIQQVVRGDSAAYFCASSPENQPQHFGDGTRLSIL.

This clone was observed once. This chain joins TRBV7-2 and TRBJ2-7; the match to TRBD1 covers 9 bases. In germline, CDR1 is SGHTA, CDR2 FQGNSA. Trimming took 5 bases from V and 5 from J; bases not matched to a gene: 10. The CDR3 has 15 amino acids. The CDR3, as DNA: TGTGCCAGCAGCCCAGGGACAGGGTCGTTTGACGAGCAGTACTTC. Translated, it gives CASSPGTGSFDEQYF. The full variable domain, completed using reference TRBV7-2 and TRBJ2-7, is GAGVSQSPSNKVTEKGKDVELRCDPISGHTALYWYRQSLGQGLEFLIYFQGNSAPDKSGLPSDRFSAERTGGSVSTLTIQRTQQEDSAVYLCASSPGTGSFDEQYFGPGTRLTVT.

This clone was counted once. The V and J genes are TRBV6-5 and TRBJ1-1; D unresolved. Trimming pared 6 bases from V and 5 bases from J, leaving 16 bases between. CDR3 size: 14 residues. Germline loops: CDR1 MNHEY, CDR2 SVGAGI. The CDR3 spells CASSSWTAGTEAFF. CDR3 bases: TGTGCCAGCAGCTCCTGGACCGCGGGGACTGAAGCTTTCTTT.

This chain joins TRBV5-8 and TRBJ1-6; TRBD1 might be the D (5 bases). Trimming removed 7 bases from V and 7 bases from J, with 12 bases in between. Germline V gene lookup returns CDR1 SGHTS and CDR2 YDEGEE. The CDR3 is 13 amino acids. The CDR3 DNA sequence: TGTGCCAGCGACAGAGGGAGGAATTCACCCCTCCACTTT. Translated, it gives CASDRGRNSPLHF.

The V gene is TRBV6-5, the J gene TRBJ1-6, with a possible D match to TRBD1 (5 bases). The V gene lost 2 bases and the J gene lost 7 bases, with 15 bases spanning the gap. From germline, CDR1 is MNHEY and CDR2 SVGAGI. The CDR3 extends over 16 amino acids. CDR3 bases: TGTGCCAGCAGTTACGGGCAGGGCCTAAGGAATTCACCCCTCCACTTT. Its protein is CASSYGQGLRNSPLHF.

This rearrangement joins TRBV28 to TRBJ1-5; tentative D call: TRBD1 (6 bases). From germline, CDR1 is MDHEN and CDR2 SYDVKM. Deletions cut 10 bases from V and 6 bases from J, with 22 bases between. The CDR3 loop spans 15 amino acids. The DNA of the CDR3 is TGTGCCACCGTAGACAGGTCTTTCTCGGGTCAGCCCCAGCATTTT. Protein product: CATVDRSFSGQPQHF.

The chain employs TRBV9 and TRBJ2-1, with D perhaps TRBD1 (5 bases). The CDR3 extends over 14 amino acids. The V gene lost 0 bases and the J gene lost 7 bases, with 11 bases spanning the gap. In germline, CDR1 is SGDLS, CDR2 YYNGEE. This CDR3 is CASSVEPGKNEQFF. CDR3 nucleotide sequence: TGTGCCAGCAGCGTAGAACCAGGGAAGAATGAGCAGTTCTTC.

J is TRBJ1-2 and V is TRBV19; 8 nucleotides align to TRBD1. This CDR3 region has 15 residues. Germline CDR1 reads LNHDA; CDR2 reads SQIVND (reference sequence). J lost 4 bases, V lost 9 bases, and 13 bases had no gene match. Here the CDR3 DNA reads TGTGCCAGCTCGGTCGGCAGGGGGCAGATCTATGGCTACACCTTC. Protein sequence: CASSVGRGQIYGYTF. Together with reference TRBV19 and TRBJ1-2, the CDR3 gives the full variable domain: DGGITQSPKYLFRKEGQNVTLSCEQNLNHDAMYWYRQDPGQGLRLIYYSQIVNDFQKGDIAEGYSVSREKKESFPLTVTSAQKNPTAFYLCASSVGRGQIYGYTFGSGTRLTVV.

J is TRBJ2-7 and V is TRBV27; 11 nucleotides agree with TRBD2. The V segment lost 4 bases and the J segment 3 bases; nucleotides outside the gene matches: 5. Per germline, CDR1 MNHEY and CDR2 SMNVEV (reference sequence). The CDR3 length is 15 residues. Written as DNA, the CDR3 is TGTGCCAGCAGTTCGGGACTAGCGGAGATCTACGAGCAGTACTTC. It is translated as CASSSGLAEIYEQYF.

This clone appeared a single time. The rearrangement links TRBV10-3 to TRBJ2-7; 9 bases match TRBD2. The CDR3 totals 17 residues. Trimming at V came to 3 bases and at J to 5 bases, leaving 14 bases not matched to a gene. Per the germline V gene, CDR1 is ENHRY and CDR2 is SYGVKD. CDR3 in DNA: TGTGCCATCAGTGAAGGGCCTCTGGCGGGAGGGCCCGACGAGCAGTACTTC. Protein product: CAISEGPLAGGPDEQYF.

The V and J genes are TRBV18 and TRBJ1-2, with TRBD1 matching 7 bases. The CDR3 consists of 13 residues. The V segment lost 6 bases and the J segment 2 bases; nucleotides outside the gene matches: 3. The germline V gene has CDR1 KGHSH and CDR2 LQKENI. DNA of the CDR3: TGTGCCAGCTCGCCGGGACAGAACTATGGCTACACCTTC. Residues: CASSPGQNYGYTF.

This clone showed up just a few times. The sample holds other DNA sequences that translate to the same CDR3. The rearrangement links TRBV5-4 to TRBJ1-4; D unclear. The CDR3 has 15 residues. V gave up 0 bases and J gave up 0 bases, with 6 bases separating them. Germline V lookup: CDR1 SGHNT, CDR2 YYREEE (reference sequence). DNA for the CDR3: TGTGCCAGCAGCTTGGGGCAGACAACTAATGAAAAACTGTTTTTT. Translating gives CASSLGQTTNEKLFF.

V usage is TRBV5-4 and J usage is TRBJ1-4; D not resolved. Trimming stripped 5 bases from V and 2 bases from J, with 16 bases between. In germline, CDR1 is SGHNT, CDR2 YYREEE (reference sequence). The CDR3 has 16 amino acids. The CDR3 region has the DNA TGTGCCAGCAGTCCCCGGGGTGGGGAGACTAATGAAAAACTGTTTTTT. As protein: CASSPRGGETNEKLFF. Drawing the rest from reference TRBV5-4 and TRBJ1-4, the complete variable domain is ETGVTQSPTHLIKTRGQQVTLRCSSQSGHNTVSWYQQALGQGPQFIFQYYREEENGRGNFPPRFSGLQFPNYSSELNVNALELDDSALYLCASSPRGGETNEKLFFGSGTQLSVL.

The J gene is TRBJ1-2, the V gene TRBV27, with a weak D call TRBD1 (5 bases). The CDR3 runs to 15 residues. CDR1 is MNHEY, CDR2 SMNVEV, per germline (reference sequence). V dropped 4 bases and J dropped 4 bases, with 16 bases sitting between them. The CDR3 DNA is TGTGCCAGCAGTTCACACGACAGATTGCCCTATGGCTACACCTTC. Translation gives CASSSHDRLPYGYTF.

The chain links TRBV25-1 to TRBJ1-5; TRBD1 is a possible D gene (6 bases). Germline CDR1 reads MGHDK; CDR2 reads SYGVNS. Trimming left V 4 bases short and J 16 bases short, with 20 bases between. The CDR3 has 13 amino acids. CDR3 loop: CASSADLGASRHF. Here the CDR3 DNA reads TGTGCCAGCAGTGCTGATCTGGGGGCGTCCCGTCATTTT. Together with reference TRBV25-1 and TRBJ1-5, the CDR3 gives the full variable domain: EADIYQTPRYLVIGTGKKITLECSQTMGHDKMYWYQQDPGMELHLIHYSYGVNSTEKGDLSSESTVSRIRTEHFPLTLESARPSHTSQYLCASSADLGASRHFGDGTRLSIL.

This chain joins TRBV11-2 and TRBJ2-7; a weak D match, TRBD2 (6 bases). The CDR3 runs to 15 residues. V was pared by 0 bases and J by 5 bases, with 14 bases between. Germline V gives CDR1 SGHAT, CDR2 FQNNGV. CDR3 residues: CASSLEAGRAHEQYF. The CDR3 DNA reads TGTGCCAGCAGCTTAGAAGCGGGCAGGGCCCACGAGCAGTACTTC.

The chain has TRBV2 and TRBJ2-4, with D perhaps matching TRBD2 (6 bases). This CDR3 region has 16 residues. V lost 6 bases to trimming and J lost 8 bases, with 23 bases between them. Germline V gene data show CDR1 as SNHLY and CDR2 as FYNNEI. The CDR3 bases are TGTGCCAGCAGAGGGTCCTCCTCTAGCGCAAGGGACATTCAGTACTTC. Its protein product is CASRGSSSSARDIQYF.

This chain joins TRBV20-1 and TRBJ2-2; 7 bases fit TRBD2. The CDR3 is 13 residues long. The germline V gene has CDR1 DFQATT and CDR2 SNEGSKA (reference sequence). The V gene end was trimmed by 3 bases and the J gene end by 5 bases; junction bases not matched to a gene: 3. Here the CDR3 reads CSASRRETGELFF. CDR3 sequence (DNA): TGCAGTGCTAGTAGGCGGGAGACCGGGGAGCTGTTTTTT.

The V gene is TRBV4-1, the J gene TRBJ1-5; unclear D gene. Germline V lookup: CDR1 MGHRA, CDR2 YSYEKL. V was shortened by 1 base and J by 1 base, with 14 bases between the two germline ends. CDR3 length equals 17 residues. In nucleotides, the CDR3 is TGCGCCAGCAGCCAAGTATCGGAGGGCCGGAGCAATCAGCCCCAGCATTTT. Residues: CASSQVSEGRSNQPQHF.

The V and J genes are TRBV5-4 and TRBJ2-3; possibly TRBD1 for D (6 bases). CDR1 is SGHNT and CDR2 is YYREEE in the germline V gene (reference sequence). The CDR3 length is 14 residues. The V and J ends lost 2 bases and 1 base respectively, with 8 bases between them. The CDR3 protein is CASSLRTGTDTQYF. CDR3 bases: TGTGCCAGCAGCTTAAGGACAGGCACAGATACGCAGTATTTT.

The rearrangement links TRBV29-1 to TRBJ1-1; 7 bases agree with TRBD1. The CDR3 loop spans 13 amino acids. V gave up 4 bases and J gave up 2 bases; unmatched junction bases: 4. Germline-derived CDR1 and CDR2 are SQVTM and ANQGSEA. The CDR3 region has the DNA TGCAGCGTTGGCTACAGGGGAAACACTGAAGCTTTCTTT. This sequence encodes CSVGYRGNTEAFF.

The V gene is TRBV30, the J gene TRBJ1-4; 9 bases are a match to TRBD1. CDR3 length: 15 residues. Germline-derived CDR1 and CDR2 are GTSNPN and SVGIG (reference sequence). V was clipped by 0 bases and J by 10 bases; unmatched bases: 9. The CDR3, as DNA: TGTGCCTGGAGTGTACGGCGGGGACAGGGTGGAAAACTGTTTTTT. Translating gives CAWSVRRGQGGKLFF. The entire variable domain, with the rest obtained from reference TRBV30 and TRBJ1-4, is as follows: SQTIHQWPATLVQPVGSPLSLECTVEGTSNPNLYWYRQAAGRGLQLLFYSVGIGQISSEVPQNLSASRPQDRQFILSSKKLLLSDSGFYLCAWSVRRGQGGKLFFGSGTQLSVL.

V gene TRBV7-2 combines with J gene TRBJ1-2, with 8 positions matching TRBD1. CDR1 is SGHTA and CDR2 is FQGNSA in the germline V gene. The length of the CDR3 is 17 residues. After removal of 7 bases from V and 3 bases from J, the junction contained 16 bases not matched to a gene. The CDR3 here is CASIYLPGQEGDYGYTF. For the CDR3, the DNA is TGTGCCAGCATCTACTTACCGGGACAGGAGGGGGACTATGGCTACACCTTC.

CDR3 bases: TGTGCCAGCAGCTTAGCCCCCCTAGCGGTAAGCTCCTACGAGCAGTACTTC. Its translation: CASSLAPLAVSSYEQYF. This rearrangement joins TRBV7-6 to TRBJ2-7; 7 bases match TRBD2. Germline values: CDR1 SGHVS, CDR2 FNYEAQ. V dropped 0 bases and J dropped 0; count of bases not matched to a gene: 8. This CDR3 contains 17 residues.

V is TRBV10-3 and J is TRBJ2-1, with TRBD2 identical over 7 bases. V lost 3 bases to trimming and J lost 8 bases; unmatched junction nucleotides: 4. The CDR3 has 13 amino acids. Germline V CDR1 and CDR2: ENHRY, SYGVKD. The DNA for the CDR3 is TGTGCCATCAGTGAAAAGACTAGCCATGAGCAGTTCTTC. It codes for CAISEKTSHEQFF.

V is TRBV9 and J is TRBJ1-4; D unresolved. The CDR3 spans 18 residues. V was pared by 1 base and J by 5 bases, with 21 bases between. Germline CDR1 and CDR2: SGDLS and YYNGEE. CDR3 in amino acids: CASSVSGVRGLGNEKLFF. The CDR3 DNA is TGTGCCAGCAGCGTATCCGGGGTACGAGGGCTCGGCAATGAAAAACTGTTTTTT.

This chain connects TRBV7-9 to TRBJ2-7; the D is unclear. Deletions cut 8 bases from V and 3 bases from J, with 5 bases between. Germline V gene data show CDR1 as SEHNR and CDR2 as FQNEAQ (reference sequence). The CDR3 is 10 residues long. CDR3 sequence: CASGSYEQYF. CDR3 nucleotides: TGTGCCAGCGGTAGCTACGAGCAGTACTTC.

The chain is built from TRBV15 and TRBJ2-5; D is uncertain. The CDR3 totals 15 residues. V gave up 1 base and J gave up 1 base, with 10 bases separating them. Germline-derived CDR1 and CDR2 are LNHNV and YYDKDF (reference sequence). The CDR3, as DNA: TGTGCCACCAGCAGAGGTGGAGATATCCAAGAGACCCAGTACTTC. Translated: CATSRGGDIQETQYF.